The TCR beta chain described here comes from a study of blood T cell repertoires in COVID-19. Across the study: Sources were T cells, B-cell-depleted T cells, or PBMCs; the material itself was cDNA or gDNA.

This CDR3 is 17 amino acids long. J was trimmed by 1 base and V by 0 bases; bases with no gene match: 3. Germline CDR1 SGDLS, CDR2 YYNGEE. Only in-frame clones appear in the TCRdb table, and some are missing; sequencing was by immunoSEQ multiplex PCR. The sample contains tens of thousands of clones, over 65% of which appear only once. The source material was peripheral blood. The chain couples TRBV9 to TRBJ2-2; 10 bases line up with TRBD2. The source is a woman in her 70s with acute or convalescent COVID-19. The CDR3 bases are TGTGCCAGCAGCGTAGAACTAGCGGGACGGAACACCGGGGAGCTGTTTTTT. Translation: CASSVELAGRNTGELFF.